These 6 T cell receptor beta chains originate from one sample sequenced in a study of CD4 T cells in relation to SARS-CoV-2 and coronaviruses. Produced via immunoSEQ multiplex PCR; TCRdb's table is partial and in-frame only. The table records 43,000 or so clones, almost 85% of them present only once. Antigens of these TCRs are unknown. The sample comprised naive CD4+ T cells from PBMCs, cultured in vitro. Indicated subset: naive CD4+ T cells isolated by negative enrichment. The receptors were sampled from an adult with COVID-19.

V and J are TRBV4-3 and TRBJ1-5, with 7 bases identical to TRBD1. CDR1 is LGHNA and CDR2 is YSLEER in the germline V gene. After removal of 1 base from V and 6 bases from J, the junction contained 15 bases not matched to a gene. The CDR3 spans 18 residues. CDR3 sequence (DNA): TGCGCCAGCAGCCAAGTCGTTTTAGTTAAAGGGGGCGGTCAGCCCCAGCATTTT. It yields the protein CASSQVVLVKGGGQPQHF.

CDR3 in DNA: TGTGCCAGCAGCCTCCTGGGGCAGGGGGATTCCTACGAGCAGTACTTC. Translating it yields CASSLLGQGDSYEQYF. The chain couples TRBV7-8 to TRBJ2-7; 7 nucleotides align to TRBD1. The CDR3 runs to 16 residues. Germline trimming cut 5 bases from V and 1 base from J; bases unmatched to any gene: 11. CDR1 and CDR2 (germline): SGHVS, FQNEAQ.

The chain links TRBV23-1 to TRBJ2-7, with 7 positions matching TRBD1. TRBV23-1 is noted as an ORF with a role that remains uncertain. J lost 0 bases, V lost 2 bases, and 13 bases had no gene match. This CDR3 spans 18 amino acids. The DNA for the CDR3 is TGCGCCAGCAGTCAACGTAACACCGGGACAGATCCCTCCTACGAGCAGTACTTC. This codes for CASSQRNTGTDPSYEQYF.

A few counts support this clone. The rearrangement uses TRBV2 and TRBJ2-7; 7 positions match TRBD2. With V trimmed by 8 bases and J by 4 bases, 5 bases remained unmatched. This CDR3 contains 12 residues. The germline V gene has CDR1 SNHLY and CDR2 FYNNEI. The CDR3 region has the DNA TGTGCCAGCGGTGGGACTACGTACGAGCAGTACTTC. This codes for CASGGTTYEQYF.

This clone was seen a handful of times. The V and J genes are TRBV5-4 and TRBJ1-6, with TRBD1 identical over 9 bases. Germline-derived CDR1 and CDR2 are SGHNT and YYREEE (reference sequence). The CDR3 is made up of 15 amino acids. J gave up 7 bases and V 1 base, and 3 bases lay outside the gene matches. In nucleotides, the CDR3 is TGTGCCAGCAGCTTGTCCGGGACAGGGAATTCACCCCTCCACTTT. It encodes CASSLSGTGNSPLHF. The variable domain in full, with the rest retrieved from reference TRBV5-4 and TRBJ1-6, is ETGVTQSPTHLIKTRGQQVTLRCSSQSGHNTVSWYQQALGQGPQFIFQYYREEENGRGNFPPRFSGLQFPNYSSELNVNALELDDSALYLCASSLSGTGNSPLHFGNGTRLTVT.

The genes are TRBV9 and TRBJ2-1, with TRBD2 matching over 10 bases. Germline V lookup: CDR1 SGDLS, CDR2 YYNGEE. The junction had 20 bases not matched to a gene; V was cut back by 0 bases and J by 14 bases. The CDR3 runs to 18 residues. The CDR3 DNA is TGTGCCAGCAGCGTAGGGGCCCCCGGGCTAGCGGGAGATAATCACGAGTTCTTC. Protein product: CASSVGAPGLAGDNHEFF. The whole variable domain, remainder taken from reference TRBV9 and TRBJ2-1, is DSGVTQTPKHLITATGQRVTLRCSPRSGDLSVYWYQQSLDQGLQFLIQYYNGEERAKGNILERFSAQQFPDLHSELNLSSLELGDSALYFCASSVGAPGLAGDNHEFFGPGTRLTVL.